This is a list of T cell receptor beta chains from one sample in a study of cytomegalovirus exposure and HLA in healthy donors. The data were produced by immunoSEQ multiplex PCR, yet TCRdb's version contains in-frame clones alone and is incomplete. The table shows roughly 140,000 clones, with approximately 81% occurring only once. Material: PBMCs. The receptors derive from a man aged 18 to 29 in good health and CMV-seronegative. Both conserved end residues are part of each CDR3. The D gene is left open where the match is weak. Clone size, where shown, is once, few, many, or a class for clones that have expanded.

d_gene: -; abundance: few; j_gene: TRBJ1-6; v_gene: TRBV30; CDR3nt: TGTGCCTGGATCGGCGGGCATGAGAATTCACCCCTCCACTTT; CDR3aa: CAWIGGHENSPLHF
d_gene: -; abundance: -; j_gene: TRBJ2-3; v_gene: TRBV4-3; CDR3nt: TGCGCCAGCAGCCGGCTAGGAGTGGGAGTCAGTACAGATACGCAGTATTTT; CDR3aa: CASSRLGVGVSTDTQYF
d_gene: TRBD1; abundance: -; j_gene: TRBJ2-7; v_gene: TRBV10-2; CDR3nt: TGCGCCAGCAGTGAGTTCCCTCGGGGACAGCACTACGAGCAGTACTTC; CDR3aa: CASSEFPRGQHYEQYF
d_gene: -; abundance: -; j_gene: TRBJ1-2; v_gene: TRBV11-2; CDR3nt: TGTGCCAGCAGTCGCCCAGGGGAAGGGAACCTTGGAGGCTACACCTTC; CDR3aa: CASSRPGEGNLGGYTF
d_gene: TRBD1; abundance: -; j_gene: TRBJ1-1; v_gene: TRBV9; CDR3nt: TGTGCCAGCAGCAACCGGGACAGGGGTGGAAACACTGAAGCTTTCTTT; CDR3aa: CASSNRDRGGNTEAFF
d_gene: TRBD1; abundance: -; j_gene: TRBJ1-6; v_gene: TRBV14; CDR3nt: TGTGCCAGCAGCCAAGATTCGGACAGGGGCTATAATTCACCCCTCCACTTT; CDR3aa: CASSQDSDRGYNSPLHF
d_gene: TRBD1; abundance: few; j_gene: TRBJ1-2; v_gene: TRBV10-1; CDR3nt: TGCGCCAGCAGTGAGCGTTCCGGGACAGACTATGGCTACACCTTC; CDR3aa: CASSERSGTDYGYTF
d_gene: TRBD2; abundance: -; j_gene: TRBJ2-7; v_gene: TRBV5-4; CDR3nt: TGTGCCAGCAGCTTTGGGCGGCCTAGCGGGAACTGCGAGCAGTACTTC; CDR3aa: CASSFGRPSGNCEQYF
d_gene: -; abundance: -; j_gene: TRBJ2-7; v_gene: TRBV27; CDR3nt: TGTGCCAGCAGTTTATCGTCCGGCCTCCAGGGCTACGAGCAGTACTTC; CDR3aa: CASSLSSGLQGYEQYF
d_gene: -; abundance: -; j_gene: TRBJ2-5; v_gene: TRBV10-1; CDR3nt: TGCGCCAGCAGTGAGTCGACACGCGAGACCCAGTACTTC; CDR3aa: CASSESTRETQYF
d_gene: -; abundance: -; j_gene: TRBJ1-5; v_gene: TRBV19; CDR3nt: TGTGCCAGTAGTATCTGGCTTAATCAGCCCCAGCATTTT; CDR3aa: CASSIWLNQPQHF
d_gene: TRBD1; abundance: -; j_gene: TRBJ1-4; v_gene: TRBV6-5; CDR3nt: TGTGCCAGCAGGACAGGGGGCTTAAATGAAAAACTGTTTTTT; CDR3aa: CASRTGGLNEKLFF
d_gene: -; abundance: few; j_gene: TRBJ1-5; v_gene: TRBV6-5; CDR3nt: TGTGCCAGCAGTTACTCGAGAGCGAGCGGTCAGCCCCAGCATTTT; CDR3aa: CASSYSRASGQPQHF
d_gene: -; abundance: -; j_gene: TRBJ2-1; v_gene: TRBV19; CDR3nt: TGTGCCAGTGGACAAGTAACCTACAATGAGCAGTTCTTC; CDR3aa: CASGQVTYNEQFF
d_gene: TRBD2; abundance: -; j_gene: TRBJ2-1; v_gene: TRBV4-1; CDR3nt: TGCGCCAGCACGAGGACTAGCGGGTACAATGAGCAGTTCTTC; CDR3aa: CASTRTSGYNEQFF
d_gene: TRBD1; abundance: few; j_gene: TRBJ2-3; v_gene: TRBV19; CDR3nt: TGTGCCAGTAGCACAGGGGGGGATACGCAGTATTTT; CDR3aa: CASSTGGDTQYF
d_gene: -; abundance: -; j_gene: TRBJ2-2; v_gene: TRBV19; CDR3nt: TGTGCCAGTAGGACGGAGGCCGGGGAGCTGTTTTTT; CDR3aa: CASRTEAGELFF
d_gene: -; abundance: -; j_gene: TRBJ2-2; v_gene: TRBV6-6; CDR3nt: TGTGCCAGCAGTTCCCCAGACAGTTCGAACACCGGGGAGCTGTTTTTT; CDR3aa: CASSSPDSSNTGELFF
d_gene: -; abundance: -; j_gene: TRBJ2-7; v_gene: TRBV28; CDR3nt: TGTGCCAGCAGTTGGAGCTACGAGCAGTACTTC; CDR3aa: CASSWSYEQYF
d_gene: TRBD1; abundance: -; j_gene: TRBJ1-1; v_gene: TRBV7-2; CDR3nt: TGTGCCAGCAGCATCAACAGGGGCCAAGCTTTCTTT; CDR3aa: CASSINRGQAFF
d_gene: -; abundance: -; j_gene: TRBJ2-7; v_gene: TRBV18; CDR3nt: TGTGCCAGCCCTCCCTCCGGGGGAGGAACCTACGAGCAGTACTTC; CDR3aa: CASPPSGGGTYEQYF
d_gene: -; abundance: -; j_gene: TRBJ1-4; v_gene: TRBV28; CDR3nt: TGTGCCACCTCGGCACCGGGTGAAAAACTGTTTTTT; CDR3aa: CATSAPGEKLFF
d_gene: TRBD2; abundance: -; j_gene: TRBJ2-1; v_gene: TRBV25-1; CDR3nt: TGTGCCAGCAGTGGGTACTATAGCGGGGGTCTCTACAATGAGCAGTTCTTC; CDR3aa: CASSGYYSGGLYNEQFF